This T cell receptor beta chain was profiled in a study of control samples from healthy donors and cancer patients. Measured with immunoSEQ multiplex PCR; TCRdb has only the in-frame clones, and not every one. The table records 70,000 to 95,000 clones, 87% of them present only once. Trimming cost V 5 bases and J 2 bases, with 15 bases left between them. The CDR3 runs to 16 residues. CDR1 is SNHLY, CDR2 FYNNEI, per germline. The receptor's source is a man over 45 in good health. The chain has TRBV2 and TRBJ2-2, with D tentatively TRBD1 or TRBD2 (5 bases each). The specimen sequenced was blood. The chain's CDR3 is CASSSRDGTNTGELFF. In nucleotides, the CDR3 is TGTGCCAGCAGTTCCCGGGACGGAACAAACACCGGGGAGCTGTTTTTT.